Presented here are 20 T cell receptor beta chains from one specimen sequenced in a study of blood T cell repertoires in COVID-19. Assay used: immunoSEQ multiplex PCR; TCRdb lists only in-frame clones, some missing. The sample includes around 97,000 clones, approximately 89% seen only once; the top ten take about 20%. What was sequenced was peripheral blood. These receptors were obtained from a human donor in a cohort sampled during active COVID-19.

The table lists this clone with a count of one. J is TRBJ2-1 and V is TRBV6-5; D possibly corresponds to TRBD2 (5 bases). The CDR3 has 15 residues. Germline CDR1 MNHEY, CDR2 SVGAGI. V lost 6 bases and J 0 bases, leaving 12 bases between the germline ends. DNA of the CDR3: TGTGCCAGCAGCCGGGGAGCGAGCTCCTACAATGAGCAGTTCTTC. Its translation: CASSRGASSYNEQFF.

V gene TRBV5-6 combines with J gene TRBJ2-1; the match to TRBD2 covers 8 bases. Germline V gene sequence: CDR1 SGHDT, CDR2 YYEEEE. This CDR3 region has 15 residues. J lost 6 bases, V lost 4 bases, and 9 bases had no gene match. CDR3 coding DNA: TGTGCCAGCAGCGGGCCGGGACTAGTCTTCAATGAGCAGTTCTTC. It is translated as CASSGPGLVFNEQFF.

V is TRBV11-2 and J is TRBJ2-7, with 14 bases matching TRBD2. This CDR3 contains 17 residues. J was trimmed by 2 bases and V by 2 bases; bases with no gene match: 5. The germline V gene has CDR1 SGHAT and CDR2 FQNNGV. The CDR3 DNA reads as TGTGCCAGCAGCTTACCCGGACTAGCGGGAGGCGCCTACGAGCAGTACTTC. Its protein product is CASSLPGLAGGAYEQYF.

Here the CDR3 reads CASSYRQGAPGTEAFF. As DNA, the CDR3 is TGTGCCAGCAGTTACAGGCAGGGGGCACCGGGCACTGAAGCTTTCTTT. This chain links TRBV6-2 or TRBV6-3 with TRBJ1-1; 8 bases agree with TRBD1. The V gene's germline CDR1 is MNHEY and CDR2 SVGEGT. The CDR3 covers 16 residues. J was trimmed by 4 bases and V by 2 bases; bases with no gene match: 9.

The chain carries TRBV5-1 and TRBJ2-2; the D is unclear. CDR3 length: 14 amino acids. Germline CDR1 reads SGHRS; CDR2 reads YFSETQ. V was clipped by 0 bases and J by 6 bases, with 9 bases between them. The CDR3 is CASSLEVSAGELFF. In DNA, the CDR3 is TGCGCCAGCAGCTTGGAAGTATCGGCCGGGGAGCTGTTTTTT.

This rearrangement joins TRBV5-1 to TRBJ2-7; 12 positions match TRBD2. Germline trimming cut 0 bases from V and 0 bases from J; bases unmatched to any gene: 7. This CDR3 has 18 amino acids. Looked up from germline, CDR1 is SGHRS and CDR2 is YFSETQ. The CDR3 loop is CASSLGLAGGLISYEQYF. In DNA, the CDR3 is TGCGCCAGCAGCTTGGGGCTAGCGGGAGGGTTGATCTCCTACGAGCAGTACTTC.

At least ten counts were recorded for this clone. The V call is TRBV29-1, the J call TRBJ1-5; D not resolved. The CDR3 extends over 13 amino acids. With 4 bases removed from V and 9 bases from J, the gap between germline ends came to 16 bases. The germline gives CDR1 SQVTM, CDR2 ANQGSEA. CDR3 in DNA: TGCAGCGTTGTTCACGCTTGGGGAGGGCCCCAGCATTTT. It yields the protein CSVVHAWGGPQHF.

The genes are TRBV6-5 and TRBJ1-6; 7 bases map to TRBD1. With V trimmed by 6 bases and J by 9 bases, 5 bases remained unmatched. CDR3 size: 13 residues. Germline loops: CDR1 MNHEY, CDR2 SVGAGI. The CDR3: CASRGQRGSPLHF. CDR3 sequence (DNA): TGTGCCAGCAGGGGACAGCGTGGTTCACCCCTCCACTTT.

The V and J genes are TRBV5-1 and TRBJ2-7, with 7 bases matching TRBD1. With 7 bases clipped from V and 2 bases from J, the junction kept 9 bases outside the gene matches. The CDR3 extends over 14 amino acids. Germline values: CDR1 SGHRS, CDR2 YFSETQ. The DNA for the CDR3 is TGCGCCAGCGGCTCCGGGACAGATACCTACGAGCAGTACTTC. Encoded protein: CASGSGTDTYEQYF.

A single count supports this clone. This chain joins TRBV14 and TRBJ2-3, with a weak D call TRBD2 (6 bases). The length of the CDR3 is 18 residues. V was shortened by 1 base and J by 4 bases, with 21 bases between the two germline ends. CDR1 and CDR2 from the germline V gene are SGHDN and FVKESK. The CDR3 DNA reads as TGTGCCAGCAGCCAAGCTCTCGGAGGGGAACTTTTCGCAGATACGCAGTATTTT. Amino acids: CASSQALGGELFADTQYF.

Details on this clone: Other DNA sequences of this sample code for an identical CDR3. This chain joins TRBV2 and TRBJ1-4; 7 nucleotides agree with TRBD1. V trimming: 6 bases; J trimming: 0 bases; junction bases outside the gene matches: 1. From germline, CDR1 is SNHLY and CDR2 FYNNEI. This CDR3 has 14 amino acids. The DNA of the CDR3 is TGTGCCAGCAGGACAGGGACAACTAATGAAAAACTGTTTTTT. Its translation: CASRTGTTNEKLFF.

The rearrangement uses TRBV28 and TRBJ2-7, with 8 bases lining up with TRBD1. Trimming at V came to 5 bases and at J to 6 bases, leaving 24 bases not matched to a gene. The CDR3 totals 19 residues. Germline lookup yields CDR1 MDHEN and CDR2 SYDVKM. The CDR3 nucleotides are TGTGCCAGCAGTACCCGCCCCTATTCGACAGGGGACGTCATAAGCGAGCAGTACTTC. This encodes CASSTRPYSTGDVISEQYF.

The genes are TRBV4-1 and TRBJ2-6; maybe TRBD2 (7 bases). V lost 1 base and J lost 3, with 16 bases in between. The germline gives CDR1 MGHRA, CDR2 YSYEKL. The CDR3 covers 18 residues. CDR3 in amino acids: CASSQAGGGRYGANVLTF. The DNA for the CDR3 is TGCGCCAGCAGCCAAGCTGGGGGGGGGCGGTATGGGGCCAACGTCCTGACTTTC.

About this clone itself: One end of the junction varies from germline; a read error may be responsible. For the CDR3, the DNA is TGTGCTAGCAGTTTTGGACAGGGGGCAGGCGGGGAGCTGTTTTTT. Translation gives CASSFGQGAGGELFF. This rearrangement joins TRBV7-7 to TRBJ2-2, with TRBD1 matching 11 bases. The length of the CDR3 is 15 residues. From germline, CDR1 is SSHAT and CDR2 FNYEAQ (reference sequence). The full variable domain, in which reference TRBV7-7 and TRBJ2-2 provide the parts outside the CDR3, is GAGVSQSPRYKVTKRGQDVTLRCDPISSHATLYWYQQALGQGPEFLTYFNYEAQPDKSGLPSDRFSAERPEGSISTLTIQRTEQRDSAMYRCASSFGQGAGGELFFGEGSRLTVL.

This chain links TRBV12-3 or TRBV12-4 with TRBJ1-1; D uncertain. Trimming left V 5 bases short and J 5 bases short, with 9 bases between. The CDR3 has 12 residues. CDR3 coding DNA: TGTGCCAGCAGTCCCCGCGTAACTGAAGCTTTCTTT. Translating gives CASSPRVTEAFF.

The chain joins TRBV7-9 to TRBJ1-5, with TRBD1 matching over 8 bases. The CDR3 is 15 residues long. Germline V gene sequence: CDR1 SEHNR, CDR2 FQNEAQ (reference sequence). The V gene end was trimmed by 0 bases and the J gene end by 8 bases; junction bases not matched to a gene: 6. The CDR3, as DNA: TGTGCCAGCAGCTTAGCTACAGGGGGTATCGAGCCCCAGCATTTT. It codes for CASSLATGGIEPQHF.

The chain uses TRBV4-1 and TRBJ1-1; 7 nucleotides line up with TRBD1. V lost 2 bases, J lost 1 base, and 4 bases stayed unmatched. The CDR3 has 15 amino acids. Per the germline V gene, CDR1 is MGHRA and CDR2 is YSYEKL. CDR3 in DNA: TGCGCCAGCAGCCAACAACAGGGGCCGAACACTGAAGCTTTCTTT. This gives the protein CASSQQQGPNTEAFF.

The J gene is TRBJ1-3, the V gene TRBV18; 9 bases map to TRBD1. The ends lost 2 bases at V and 4 bases at J; junction bases unmatched: 12. This CDR3 comprises 18 residues. Germline CDR1 and CDR2: KGHSH and LQKENI. The CDR3, as DNA: TGTGCCAGCTCACCAAAAGGACAGGGGAGTACAGGAGGAAACACCATATATTTT. It yields the protein CASSPKGQGSTGGNTIYF. Variable domain in full (rest from reference TRBV18 and TRBJ1-3): NAGVMQNPRHLVRRRGQEARLRCSPMKGHSHVYWYRQLPEEGLKFMVYLQKENIIDESGMPKERFSAEFPKEGPSILRIQQVVRGDSAAYFCASSPKGQGSTGGNTIYFGEGSWLTVV.

J is TRBJ2-7 and V is TRBV28, with TRBD2 matching 8 bases. The CDR3 is 13 residues long. Germline V gene lookup returns CDR1 MDHEN and CDR2 SYDVKM. J was trimmed by 5 bases and V by 5 bases; bases with no gene match: 5. The CDR3 region has the DNA TGTGCCAGCAGTCGGGAGGGCCAACACGAGCAGTACTTC. It codes for CASSREGQHEQYF.

The sample holds one count of this clone. The chain combines TRBV27 with TRBJ2-1; 8 nucleotides line up with TRBD2. The germline CDR1 and CDR2 sequences are MNHEY and SMNVEV (reference sequence). Trimming cost V 5 bases and J 0 bases; bases outside gene matches: 6. The CDR3 consists of 16 residues. CDR3 in amino acids: CASSRLAPSSYNEQFF. The DNA of the CDR3 is TGTGCCAGCAGTCGACTAGCGCCGAGCTCCTACAATGAGCAGTTCTTC.